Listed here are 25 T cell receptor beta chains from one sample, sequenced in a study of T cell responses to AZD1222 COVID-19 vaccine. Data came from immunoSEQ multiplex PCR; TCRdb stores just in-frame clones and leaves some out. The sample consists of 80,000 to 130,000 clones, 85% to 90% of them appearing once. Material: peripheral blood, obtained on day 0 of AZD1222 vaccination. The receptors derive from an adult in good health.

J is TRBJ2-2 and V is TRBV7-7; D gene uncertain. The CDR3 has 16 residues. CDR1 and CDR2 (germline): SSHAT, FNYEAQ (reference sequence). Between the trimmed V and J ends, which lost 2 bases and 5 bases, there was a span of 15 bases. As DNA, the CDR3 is TGTGCCAGCAGCTTACAACAACGGCTAGGGACCGGGGAGCTGTTTTTT. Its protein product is CASSLQQRLGTGELFF.

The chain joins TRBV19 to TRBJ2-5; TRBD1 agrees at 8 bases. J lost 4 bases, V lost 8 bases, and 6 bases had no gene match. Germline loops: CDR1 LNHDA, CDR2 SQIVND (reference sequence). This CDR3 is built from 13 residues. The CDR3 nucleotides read TGTGCCAGTCAGCAGGGGGCGAGAGAGACCCAGTACTTC. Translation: CASQQGARETQYF.

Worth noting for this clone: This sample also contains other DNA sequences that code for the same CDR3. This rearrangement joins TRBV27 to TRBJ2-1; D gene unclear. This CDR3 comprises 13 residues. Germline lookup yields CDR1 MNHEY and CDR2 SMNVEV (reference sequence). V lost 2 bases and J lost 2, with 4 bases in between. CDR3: CASSLEPYNEQFF. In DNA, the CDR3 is TGTGCCAGCAGTTTAGAACCCTACAATGAGCAGTTCTTC.

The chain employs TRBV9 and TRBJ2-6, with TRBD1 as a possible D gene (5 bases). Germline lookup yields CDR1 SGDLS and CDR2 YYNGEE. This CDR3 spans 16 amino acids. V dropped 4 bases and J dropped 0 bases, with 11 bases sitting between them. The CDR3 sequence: CASSPSGISGANVLTF. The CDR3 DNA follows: TGTGCCAGCAGCCCTTCAGGGATCTCTGGGGCCAACGTCCTGACTTTC.

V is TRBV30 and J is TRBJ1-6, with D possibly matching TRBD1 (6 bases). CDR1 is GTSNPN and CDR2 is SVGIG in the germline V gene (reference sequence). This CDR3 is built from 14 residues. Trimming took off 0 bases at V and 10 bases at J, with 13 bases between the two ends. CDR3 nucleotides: TGTGCCTGGAGTGTTGGCGGGGGCGGCTCACCCCTCCACTTT. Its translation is CAWSVGGGGSPLHF.

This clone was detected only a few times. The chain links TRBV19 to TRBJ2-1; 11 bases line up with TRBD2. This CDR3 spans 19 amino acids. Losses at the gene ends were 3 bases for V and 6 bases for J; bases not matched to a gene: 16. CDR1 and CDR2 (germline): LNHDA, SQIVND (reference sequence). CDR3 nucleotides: TGTGCCAGTAGTATCTCGTCACTAGCGGGAGTTACAAATCTCAATGAGCAGTTCTTC. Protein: CASSISSLAGVTNLNEQFF. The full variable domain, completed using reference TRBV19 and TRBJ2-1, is DGGITQSPKYLFRKEGQNVTLSCEQNLNHDAMYWYRQDPGQGLRLIYYSQIVNDFQKGDIAEGYSVSREKKESFPLTVTSAQKNPTAFYLCASSISSLAGVTNLNEQFFGPGTRLTVL.

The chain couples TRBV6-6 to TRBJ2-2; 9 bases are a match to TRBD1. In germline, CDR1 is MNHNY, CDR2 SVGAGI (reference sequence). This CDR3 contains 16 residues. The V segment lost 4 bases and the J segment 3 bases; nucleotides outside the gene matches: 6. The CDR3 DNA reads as TGTGCCAGCAGTTGGTGGACAGGGGTCGACACCGGGGAGCTGTTTTTT. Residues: CASSWWTGVDTGELFF.

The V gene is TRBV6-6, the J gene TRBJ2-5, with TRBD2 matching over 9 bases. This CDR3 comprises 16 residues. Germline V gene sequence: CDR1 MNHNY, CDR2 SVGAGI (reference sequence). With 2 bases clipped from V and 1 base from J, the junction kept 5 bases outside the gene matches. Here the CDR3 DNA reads TGTGCCAGCAGTTACGGGGCTAGCGGGGCCCAAGAGACCCAGTACTTC. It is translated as CASSYGASGAQETQYF.

CDR3 DNA sequence: TGTGCCAGCAGTTTGTACAATGAGCAGTTCTTC. Protein product: CASSLYNEQFF. This chain joins TRBV27 and TRBJ2-1; D unclear. The CDR3 has 11 amino acids. V lost 3 bases to trimming and J lost 4 bases, with 1 base between them. Germline lookup yields CDR1 MNHEY and CDR2 SMNVEV (reference sequence).

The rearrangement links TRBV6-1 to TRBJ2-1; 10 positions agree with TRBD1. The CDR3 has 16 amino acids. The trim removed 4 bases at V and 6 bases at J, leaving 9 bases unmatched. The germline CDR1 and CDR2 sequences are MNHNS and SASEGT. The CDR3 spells CASSAAGTGVPNEQFF. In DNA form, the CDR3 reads TGTGCCAGCAGTGCTGCCGGGACAGGGGTACCCAATGAGCAGTTCTTC.

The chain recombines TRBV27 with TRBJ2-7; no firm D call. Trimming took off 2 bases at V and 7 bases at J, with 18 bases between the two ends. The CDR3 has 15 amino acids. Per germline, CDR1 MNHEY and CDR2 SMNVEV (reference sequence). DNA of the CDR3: TGTGCCAGCAGTTTAAGGGTCGACCCCATGGAAGAGCAGTACTTC. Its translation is CASSLRVDPMEEQYF.

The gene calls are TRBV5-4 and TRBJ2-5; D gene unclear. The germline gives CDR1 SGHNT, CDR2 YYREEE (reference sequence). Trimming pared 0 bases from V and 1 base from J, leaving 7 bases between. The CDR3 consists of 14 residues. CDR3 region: CASSLAGSQETQYF. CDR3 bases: TGTGCCAGCAGCTTGGCCGGCAGCCAAGAGACCCAGTACTTC.

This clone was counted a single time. In DNA, the CDR3 is TGTGCCAGCAGTGAACAGGGGGCCGATGTAAGCGGGGAGCTGTTTTTT. Protein sequence: CASSEQGADVSGELFF. This chain links TRBV2 with TRBJ2-2; 8 bases map to TRBD1. The V gene's germline CDR1 is SNHLY and CDR2 FYNNEI. The CDR3 runs to 16 residues. After removal of 2 bases from V and 7 bases from J, the junction contained 9 bases not matched to a gene.

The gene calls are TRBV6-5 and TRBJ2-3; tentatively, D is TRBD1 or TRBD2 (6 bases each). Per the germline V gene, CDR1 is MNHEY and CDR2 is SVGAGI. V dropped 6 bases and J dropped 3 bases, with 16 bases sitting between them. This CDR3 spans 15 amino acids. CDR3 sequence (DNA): TGTGCCAGCAGCAAAGGAGGGGGGAGAACAGATACGCAGTATTTT. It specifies CASSKGGGRTDTQYF.

CDR3 in amino acids: CASSGRLGGGNSPLHF. DNA of the CDR3: TGTGCCAGCAGCGGTAGATTGGGAGGAGGTAATTCACCCCTCCACTTT. The chain combines TRBV7-9 with TRBJ1-6; D remains unclear. Trimming left V 5 bases short and J 6 bases short, with 17 bases between. The length of the CDR3 is 16 residues. Germline V CDR1 and CDR2: SEHNR, FQNEAQ (reference sequence).

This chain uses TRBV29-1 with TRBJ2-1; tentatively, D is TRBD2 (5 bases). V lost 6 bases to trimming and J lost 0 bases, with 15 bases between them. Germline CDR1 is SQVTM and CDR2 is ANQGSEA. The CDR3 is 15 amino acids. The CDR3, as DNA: TGCAGCGTAACTCCCGGGGTTAGCTCCTACAATGAGCAGTTCTTC. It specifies CSVTPGVSSYNEQFF.

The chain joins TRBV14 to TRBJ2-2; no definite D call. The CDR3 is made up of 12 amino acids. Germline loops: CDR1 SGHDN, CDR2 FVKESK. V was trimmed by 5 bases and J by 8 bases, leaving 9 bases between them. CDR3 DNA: TGTGCCAGCAGCTACATTTCGGGGGAGCTGTTTTTT. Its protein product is CASSYISGELFF.

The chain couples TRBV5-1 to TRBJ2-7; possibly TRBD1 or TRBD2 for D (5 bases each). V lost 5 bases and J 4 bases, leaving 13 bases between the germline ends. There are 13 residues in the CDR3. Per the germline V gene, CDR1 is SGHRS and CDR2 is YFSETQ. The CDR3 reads CASRKSGAYEQYF. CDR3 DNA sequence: TGCGCCAGCAGAAAGTCCGGGGCTTACGAGCAGTACTTC.

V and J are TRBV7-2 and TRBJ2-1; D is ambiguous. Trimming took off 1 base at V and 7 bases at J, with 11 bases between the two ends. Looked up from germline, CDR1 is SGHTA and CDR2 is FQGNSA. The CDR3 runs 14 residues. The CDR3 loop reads CASSLEGFSNEQFF. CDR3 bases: TGTGCCAGCAGCTTAGAGGGCTTTTCGAATGAGCAGTTCTTC.

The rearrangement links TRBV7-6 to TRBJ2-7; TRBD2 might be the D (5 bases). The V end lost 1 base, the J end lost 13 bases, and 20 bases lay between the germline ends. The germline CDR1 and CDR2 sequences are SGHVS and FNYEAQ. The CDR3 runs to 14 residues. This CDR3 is CASSLVEGAAIYYF. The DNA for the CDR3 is TGTGCCAGCAGCTTAGTTGAGGGAGCGGCAATATATTACTTC. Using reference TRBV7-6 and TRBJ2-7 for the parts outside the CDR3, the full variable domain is GAGVSQSPRYKVTKRGQDVALRCDPISGHVSLYWYRQALGQGPEFLTYFNYEAQQDKSGLPNDRFSAERPEGSISTLTIQRTEQRDSAMYRCASSLVEGAAIYYFGPGTRLTVT.

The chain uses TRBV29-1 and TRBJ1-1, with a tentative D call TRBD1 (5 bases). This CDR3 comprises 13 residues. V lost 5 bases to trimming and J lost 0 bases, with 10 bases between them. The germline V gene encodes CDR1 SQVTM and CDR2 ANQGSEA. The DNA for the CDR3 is TGCAGCGTTCGGGACCCTCTGAACACTGAAGCTTTCTTT. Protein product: CSVRDPLNTEAFF.

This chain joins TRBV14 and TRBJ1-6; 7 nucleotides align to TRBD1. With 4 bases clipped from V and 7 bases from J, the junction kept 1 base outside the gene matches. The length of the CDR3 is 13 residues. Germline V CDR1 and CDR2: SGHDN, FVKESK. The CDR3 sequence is CASSRTGNSPLHF. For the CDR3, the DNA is TGTGCCAGCAGCCGGACAGGCAATTCACCCCTCCACTTT.

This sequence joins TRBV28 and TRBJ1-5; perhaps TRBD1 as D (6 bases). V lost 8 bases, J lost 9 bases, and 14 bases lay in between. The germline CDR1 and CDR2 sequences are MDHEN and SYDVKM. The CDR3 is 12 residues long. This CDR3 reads CASEMGARPQHF. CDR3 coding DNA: TGTGCCAGCGAAATGGGGGCGCGGCCCCAGCATTTT.

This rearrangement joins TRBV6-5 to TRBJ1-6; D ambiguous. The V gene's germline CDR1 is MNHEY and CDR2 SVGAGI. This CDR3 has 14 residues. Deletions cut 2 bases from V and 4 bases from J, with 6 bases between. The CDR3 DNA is TGTGCCAGCAGTTACCTAACGTATAATTCACCCCTCCACTTT. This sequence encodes CASSYLTYNSPLHF.

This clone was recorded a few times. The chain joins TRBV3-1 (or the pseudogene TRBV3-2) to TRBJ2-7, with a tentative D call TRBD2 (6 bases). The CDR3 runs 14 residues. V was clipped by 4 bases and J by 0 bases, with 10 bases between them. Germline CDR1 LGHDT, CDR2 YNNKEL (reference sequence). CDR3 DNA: TGTGCCAGCAGCCCTTTCGGGGGCTCCTACGAGCAGTACTTC. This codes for CASSPFGGSYEQYF.